The sequence of this T cell receptor beta chain was determined in a study of T cell responses to AZD1222 COVID-19 vaccine. This clone showed up just once. Its antigen is still unknown. Whole-study results and caveats: In a largely white British group with more females than males, clonal diversity was possibly underestimated.

The method was immunoSEQ multiplex PCR; TCRdb's version includes in-frame clones alone and lacks a portion of them. The table includes more than 90,000 clones, around 89% detected once. Trimming took 3 bases from V and 2 from J, leaving 10 bases between them. This CDR3 contains 14 residues. Germline loops: CDR1 DFQATT, CDR2 SNEGSKA (reference sequence). This TCR was sampled from an adult who received the AZD1222 COVID-19 vaccine. V gene TRBV20-1 combines with J gene TRBJ2-2, with unresolved D. Sequenced here: peripheral blood, sampled 28 days after the second AZD1222 dose. The CDR3 protein is CSASPSVNTGELFF. Here the CDR3 DNA reads TGCAGTGCTAGTCCCTCTGTAAACACCGGGGAGCTGTTTTTT.